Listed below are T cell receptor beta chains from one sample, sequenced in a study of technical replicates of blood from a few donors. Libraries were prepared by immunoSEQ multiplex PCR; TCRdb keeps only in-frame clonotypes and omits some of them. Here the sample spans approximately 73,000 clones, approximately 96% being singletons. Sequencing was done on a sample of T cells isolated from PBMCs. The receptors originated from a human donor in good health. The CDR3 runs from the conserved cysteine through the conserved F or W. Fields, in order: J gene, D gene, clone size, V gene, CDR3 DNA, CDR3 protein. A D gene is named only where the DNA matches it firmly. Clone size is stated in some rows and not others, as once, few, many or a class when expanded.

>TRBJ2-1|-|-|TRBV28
TGTGCCAGCAGTTCGACAGGTCTGAGCTCCTACAATGAGCAGTTCTTC
CASSSTGLSSYNEQFF
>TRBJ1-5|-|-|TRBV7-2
TGTGCCAGCACCCTAGGCGGGAGCAATCAGCCCCAGCATTTT
CASTLGGSNQPQHF
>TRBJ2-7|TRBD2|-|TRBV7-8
TGTGCCAGCAGCTTAGGACTAGCGGCCTACGAGCAGTACTTC
CASSLGLAAYEQYF
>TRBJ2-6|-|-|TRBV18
TGTGCCAGCTCACCTTCTGAGACTGGGGCCAACGTCCTGACTTTC
CASSPSETGANVLTF
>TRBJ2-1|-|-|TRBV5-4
TGTGCCAGCAGCCAGCAGGGGGAGCAGTTCTTC
CASSQQGEQFF
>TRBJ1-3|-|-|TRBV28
TGTGCCAGCAGTTTAGACAGGGGAAACACCATATATTTT
CASSLDRGNTIYF
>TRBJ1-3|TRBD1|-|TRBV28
TGTGCCAGCCTACCCTTTACAGGGGAAGGTGGAAACACCATATATTTT
CASLPFTGEGGNTIYF
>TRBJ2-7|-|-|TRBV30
TGTGCCGGCTCGGCAGGGGACGCCTACGAGCAGTACTTC
CAGSAGDAYEQYF
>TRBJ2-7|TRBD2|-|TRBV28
TGTGCCAGCAGTTTATCGGGGGGAACCTACGAGCAGTACTTC
CASSLSGGTYEQYF
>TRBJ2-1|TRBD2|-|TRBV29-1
TGCAGCGCGGGACTAGCGGACAATGAGCAGTTCTTC
CSAGLADNEQFF
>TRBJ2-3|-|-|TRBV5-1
TGCGCCAGCAGGGGCAGGCCCGCAGATACGCAGTATTTT
CASRGRPADTQYF
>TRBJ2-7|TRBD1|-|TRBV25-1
TGTGCCAGCAGCGCGGACAGGGAAGGCTACGAGCAGTACTTC
CASSADREGYEQYF
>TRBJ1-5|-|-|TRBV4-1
TGCGCCAGCAGCCAAGAATTAGTAAGGGGTGCCGGTCAGCCCCAGCATTTT
CASSQELVRGAGQPQHF
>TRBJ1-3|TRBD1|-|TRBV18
TGTGCCAGCTCCGCGACAGGGGAGGACACCATATATTTT
CASSATGEDTIYF
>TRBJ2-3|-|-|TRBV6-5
TGTGCCAGCAGGCGGAGGGATACGCAGTATTTT
CASRRRDTQYF
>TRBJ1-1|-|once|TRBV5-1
TGCGCCAGCAGCTTGGAATGGTCTGGGGGGGTGAACACTGAAGCTTTCTTT
CASSLEWSGGVNTEAFF
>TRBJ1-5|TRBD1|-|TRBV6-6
TGTGCCAGCAGAACAGGGGATTACCAGCCCCAGCATTTT
CASRTGDYQPQHF
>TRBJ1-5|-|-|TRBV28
TGTGCCAGCAGACCTAGCGGTCAGCCCCAGCATTTT
CASRPSGQPQHF
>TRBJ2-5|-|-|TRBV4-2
TGTGCCAGCAGCCAACCCCCCAGGTACTTC
CASSQPPRYF
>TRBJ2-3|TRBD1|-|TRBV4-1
TGCGCCAGCAGCCAAGGACAGGGGGCAACAGATACGCAGTATTTT
CASSQGQGATDTQYF
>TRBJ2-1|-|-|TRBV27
TGTGCCAGCAGTGGACTGGGGACCTACAATGAGCAGTTCTTC
CASSGLGTYNEQFF
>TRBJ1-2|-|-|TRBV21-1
TGTGCCAGCATATACCGTGCCCGCGAAGGCTACACCTTC
CASIYRAREGYTF
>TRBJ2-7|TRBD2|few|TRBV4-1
TGCGCCAGCAGCCAGCCGGGACTAGCCTACGAGCAGTACTTC
CASSQPGLAYEQYF
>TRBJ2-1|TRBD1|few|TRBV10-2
TGCGCCAGCAGTGAACAGGGGGCTTACAATGAGCAGTTCTTC
CASSEQGAYNEQFF
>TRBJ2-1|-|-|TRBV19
TGTGCCAGTAGTACCCCTCTTGGCGGGGCCTACAATGAGCAGTTCTTC
CASSTPLGGAYNEQFF
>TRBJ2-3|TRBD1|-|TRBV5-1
TGCGCCAGCAGCCTCGGGCGTGACAGGGTCACAGATACGCAGTATTTT
CASSLGRDRVTDTQYF
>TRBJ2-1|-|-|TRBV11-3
TGTGCCAGCAGCTTAGCAGGGCAGGATGAGCAGTTCTTC
CASSLAGQDEQFF
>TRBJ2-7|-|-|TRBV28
TGTGCCAGCAGCTTTCTTACAGCCTCCTACGAGCAGTACTTC
CASSFLTASYEQYF
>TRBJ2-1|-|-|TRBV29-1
TGCAGCGTAGGGGTATTGGAGCAGTTCTTC
CSVGVLEQFF
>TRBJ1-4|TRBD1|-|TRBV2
TGTGCCAGCATACGAACCGGGACAGCAGGGAAACTGTTTTTT
CASIRTGTAGKLFF
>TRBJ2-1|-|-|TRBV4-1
TGCGCCAGCAGCCAAGACCAAGGAGGGCGAAGTGAGCAGTTCTTC
CASSQDQGGRSEQFF
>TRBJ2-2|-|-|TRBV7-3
TGTGCCAGCAGTTTGAACCTAGGGAACACCGGGGAGCTGTTTTTT
CASSLNLGNTGELFF
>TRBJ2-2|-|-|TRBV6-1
TGTGCCAGCAGTGCCGTCGGGGGAAGCACCGGGGAGCTGTTTTTT
CASSAVGGSTGELFF
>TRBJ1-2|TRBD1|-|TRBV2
TGTGCCAGCAAAGTGAAGACAGGGGGCAACTACACCTTC
CASKVKTGGNYTF
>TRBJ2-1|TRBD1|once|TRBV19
TGTGCCAGTAGCCCGGACAGGGATCTTCACAATGAGCAGTTCTTC
CASSPDRDLHNEQFF
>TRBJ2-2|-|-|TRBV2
TGTGCCAGCAGTCTAGAGGGGGGGCCGGTTAGGGAGCTGTTTTTT
CASSLEGGPVRELFF
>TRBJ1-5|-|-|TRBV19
TGTGCCAGTAGTATAGATCTAGGTCAGCCCCAGCATTTT
CASSIDLGQPQHF
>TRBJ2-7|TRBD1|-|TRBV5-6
TGTGCCAGCAGCGCGACAGGGTCCTACGAGCAGTACTTC
CASSATGSYEQYF
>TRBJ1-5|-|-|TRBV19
TGTGCCAGTAGCTGGGGGGGCTTTGATCAGCCCCAGCATTTT
CASSWGGFDQPQHF
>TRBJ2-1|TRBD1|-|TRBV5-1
TGCGCCAGCAGCACGGGACAGGGAGGGTACAATGAGCAGTTCTTC
CASSTGQGGYNEQFF